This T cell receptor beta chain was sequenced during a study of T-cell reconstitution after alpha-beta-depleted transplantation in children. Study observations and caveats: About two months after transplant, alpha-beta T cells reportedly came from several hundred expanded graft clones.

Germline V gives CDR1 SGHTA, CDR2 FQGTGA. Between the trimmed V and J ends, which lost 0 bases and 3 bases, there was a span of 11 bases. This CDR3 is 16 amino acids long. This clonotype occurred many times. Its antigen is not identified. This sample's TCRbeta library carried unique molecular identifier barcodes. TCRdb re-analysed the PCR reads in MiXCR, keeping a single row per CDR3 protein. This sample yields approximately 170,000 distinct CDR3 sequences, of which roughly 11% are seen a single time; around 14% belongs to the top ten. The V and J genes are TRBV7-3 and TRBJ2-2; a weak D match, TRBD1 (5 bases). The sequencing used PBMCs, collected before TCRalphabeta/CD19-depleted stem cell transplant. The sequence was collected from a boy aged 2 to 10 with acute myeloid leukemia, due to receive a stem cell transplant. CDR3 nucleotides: TGTGCCAGCAGCTTAACGGGTTTAGGGGACACCGGGGAGCTGTTTTTT. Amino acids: CASSLTGLGDTGELFF. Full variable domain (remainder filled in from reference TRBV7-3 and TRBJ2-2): GAGVSQTPSNKVTEKGKYVELRCDPISGHTALYWYRQSLGQGPEFLIYFQGTGAADDSGLPNDRFFAVRPEGSVSTLKIQRTERGDSAVYLCASSLTGLGDTGELFFGEGSRLTVL.